This T cell receptor (beta chain) comes out of a study of T-cell memory formation after mild COVID-19 (dated by TCRdb to the early 2020s). In the study overall: TCR sequence clusters from the two donors were found to be largely donor specific. T-cell clones expanding and contracting after mild COVID-19 in a couple of donors were tracked by longitudinal TCRalpha and TCRbeta repertoire sequencing. The cohort was made up of two young adult volunteers, one female and one male, who were previously healthy.

This clonotype was seen ten or more times. The clone's antigen remains unknown. There are no base qualities to consult, and no much larger clone falls within one base. Sequencer: Illumina NovaSeq 6000. TCRalpha and TCRbeta cDNA libraries were constructed by 5'RACE with constant-segment primers, with sample barcodes and unique molecular identifiers being introduced. RNA was extracted from every sample with Trizol reagent. The libraries were amplified in two PCR steps, and the second step added a second sample barcode and Illumina TruSeq adapters. Sequencing of the libraries was done on an Illumina NovaSeq, producing 2 x 150 bp paired-end reads. The paper's processing steps were these. The reads were demultiplexed and collapsed into UMI-guided consensus sequences using migec v1.2.7. Using mixcr v2.1.11, the UMI consensuses were aligned to TRA and TRB V and J templates and assembled into clonotypes. Expanded or contracted clonotypes were those called significant by both edgeR and NoisET, with noise models trained on biological replicates. For edgeR calls, a false discovery rate-adjusted p below 0.01 and a log2 fold-change threshold of 1 were applied. As an exploratory analysis of dynamics, max-normalized trajectories of the 1000 most abundant clonotypes were examined by PCA with hierarchical clustering. Separately sequenced CD4+ and CD8+ repertoires were used to assign the CD4 or CD8 phenotype of responding clones. Through fastp at Q25 and MiXCR, TCRdb rebuilt clones from the public reads, retaining in-frame beta chains. Each record represents a unique CDR3 protein, reported with the most common genes and DNA among its rows. V and J calls and clone size were set by TCRdb, not the authors. In this sample the table shows 15,000 or so distinct CDR3 sequences, around 21% of which occur a single time. The top ten hold 50% to 70% of the sample.

The CDR3 starts with the cysteine, ends with the phenylalanine, and has 14 residues. Only the CDR3 part of the read is kept: 42 bases, read in frame from the first base. The germline ends are 11 bases apart after V is trimmed by 8 bases and J by 0 bases. CDR1 and CDR2, per the germline V gene, are MNHEY and SVGAGI. Here is what the overall study found, with its caveats: Contracting CD4+ clones were found mainly in CM and EM memory subsets, while CD8+ clones were enriched in EMRA. From day 15 to 85, contracting clones showed balanced CD4/CD8 phenotypes, whereas a second wave of clones that expanded from day 15 to 37 leaned towards CD4+. SARS-CoV-2 specificity of the second-wave clones peaking on day 37 was not confirmed. Some responding clones were detected in pre-infection memory, which suggested that pre-existing cross-reactive memory T cells had joined the SARS-CoV-2 response. Only two mild cases were covered in the study, and larger cohorts including severe cases with pre-infection samples were considered necessary.

Ficoll-Paque density gradient centrifugation was the method used to isolate PBMCs. Sequenced input: PBMCs or a T cell subset sorted from them (not recorded which). The clonotype comes from a man aged 18 to 30 who had mild COVID-19 (a few samples of this study predate the infection). The sample titles of this study are shuffled in the database, so cell type and time point are left out; the donor was told from shared clones. Recombination joined TRBV6-5 with TRBJ2-1; no D segment can be confidently identified. The DNA is TGTGCCAGCGCAGTTCGTCCCTCCTACAATGAGCAGTTCTTC. Its product reads: CASAVRPSYNEQFF.